The 32 T cell receptor beta chains presented below share a single source sample, sequenced in a study of Ad26.COV2.S vaccination and SARS-CoV-2 variants. Only in-frame clones appear in the TCRdb table, and some are missing; sequencing was by immunoSEQ multiplex PCR. The sample has 410,000 or so clones; around nine tenths are singletons. As for treatment: around 19 received Ad26.COV2.S at low or high dose, single or two shots; 5 received placebo; per-sample allocation not given. Day 63 after the first vaccine or placebo injection was the time point for sampling. Specimen: peripheral blood, collected in a trial of Ad26.COV2.S vaccine versus placebo. Source of these receptors: a person aged 18-60 years who received the Ad26.COV2.S COVID-19 vaccine or a placebo.

The chain links TRBV5-1 to TRBJ1-1; TRBD1 matches at 12 bases. The CDR3 extends over 16 amino acids. The J segment lost 2 bases and the V segment lost 4 bases, leaving 6 bases of the junction unmatched. The germline gives CDR1 SGHRS, CDR2 YFSETQ. The CDR3 region is CASSDGTGGRNTEAFF. DNA for the CDR3: TGCGCCAGCAGCGACGGGACAGGGGGCAGAAACACTGAAGCTTTCTTT. The full variable domain, in which reference TRBV5-1 and TRBJ1-1 provide the parts outside the CDR3, is KAGVTQTPRYLIKTRGQQVTLSCSPISGHRSVSWYQQTPGQGLQFLFEYFSETQRNKGNFPGRFSGRQFSNSRSEMNVSTLELGDSALYLCASSDGTGGRNTEAFFGQGTRLTVV.

V usage is TRBV30 and J usage is TRBJ2-7; unclear D gene. The CDR3 is 11 residues long. Germline CDR1 and CDR2: GTSNPN and SVGIG (reference sequence). V lost 0 bases and J 4 bases, leaving 4 bases between the germline ends. DNA for the CDR3: TGTGCCTGGAGTGTACAATACGAGCAGTACTTC. Residues: CAWSVQYEQYF.

The V and J genes are TRBV6-5 and TRBJ2-1, with TRBD2 as a possible D gene (6 bases). The CDR3 runs to 12 residues. CDR1 MNHEY and CDR2 SVGAGI come from the germline V gene. The ends were cut back, 5 bases at V and 10 bases at J, with 12 bases in the middle. CDR3 coding DNA: TGTGCCAGCAGTCAACATCTAGCGGAGCAGTTCTTC. This translates into CASSQHLAEQFF.

This rearrangement joins TRBV6-2 or TRBV6-3 to TRBJ2-7, with 9 positions matching TRBD1. The germline V gene has CDR1 MNHEY and CDR2 SVGEGT. CDR3 length: 14 residues. J lost 6 bases, V lost 6 bases, and 9 bases had no gene match. DNA for the CDR3: TGTGCCAGCAGCCTACAGGGGGCTACGGGCGAGCAGTACTTC. It specifies CASSLQGATGEQYF.

The chain combines TRBV18 with TRBJ2-1, with 7 bases lining up with TRBD1. CDR3 length: 14 residues. From germline, CDR1 is KGHSH and CDR2 LQKENI. With V trimmed by 3 bases and J by 6 bases, 5 bases remained unmatched. Written as DNA, the CDR3 is TGTGCCAGCTCACCTACGGGACAGTCCAATGAGCAGTTCTTC. It translates to CASSPTGQSNEQFF.

The chain employs TRBV6-2 or TRBV6-3 and TRBJ2-1; 9 bases align to TRBD2. The CDR3 has 17 residues. With 4 bases clipped from V and 2 bases from J, the junction kept 9 bases outside the gene matches. The germline CDR1 and CDR2 sequences are MNHEY and SVGEGT. The CDR3 sequence: CASSSTSGTYTYNEQFF. DNA of the CDR3: TGTGCCAGCAGTTCGACTAGCGGAACGTACACCTACAATGAGCAGTTCTTC.

For the CDR3, the DNA is TGTGCCAGTAGTGCCCGGGACAGGGGGTTCTCTGGGGAGCTGTTTTTT. This translates into CASSARDRGFSGELFF. The chain carries TRBV19 and TRBJ2-2, with TRBD1 identical over 11 bases. J lost 8 bases, V lost 5 bases, and 10 bases had no gene match. This CDR3 region has 16 residues. Germline loops: CDR1 LNHDA, CDR2 SQIVND (reference sequence).

The chain couples TRBV6-2 or TRBV6-3 to TRBJ2-3; 8 bases agree with TRBD1. Germline assignment: CDR1 MNHEY and CDR2 SVGEGT. This CDR3 region has 15 residues. Trimming took 5 bases from V and 0 from J; bases not matched to a gene: 4. CDR3 DNA: TGTGCCAGCAGTACACAGGGGGTGAGCACAGATACGCAGTATTTT. Protein product: CASSTQGVSTDTQYF.

J is TRBJ2-1 and V is TRBV7-6, with D maybe TRBD2 (6 bases). Per germline, CDR1 SGHVS and CDR2 FNYEAQ. V was clipped by 2 bases and J by 6 bases, with 14 bases between them. The CDR3 covers 15 residues. CDR3 DNA: TGTGCCAGCAGCTTAAAGGCGGGGTGGGGCAATGAGCAGTTCTTC. It specifies CASSLKAGWGNEQFF.

J is TRBJ2-3 and V is TRBV9; no definite D call. CDR1 and CDR2 (germline): SGDLS, YYNGEE. Trimming pared 3 bases from V and 2 bases from J, leaving 13 bases between. CDR3 length: 15 amino acids. CDR3 DNA: TGTGCCAGCAGCGCCTCGGGTTTTTACACAGATACGCAGTATTTT. This encodes CASSASGFYTDTQYF.

This chain uses TRBV7-8 with TRBJ2-5; no clear D gene. The CDR3 sequence is 12 residues long. V dropped 5 bases and J dropped 5 bases, with 9 bases sitting between them. The germline V gene encodes CDR1 SGHVS and CDR2 FQNEAQ. CDR3: CASSPELETQYF. CDR3 bases: TGTGCCAGCAGCCCGGAGCTTGAGACCCAGTACTTC.

This clone showed up just once. The gene calls are TRBV7-2 and TRBJ1-1; 12 nucleotides match TRBD1. CDR3 size: 14 residues. Germline V gene data show CDR1 as SGHTA and CDR2 as FQGNSA. The V and J ends lost 5 bases and 7 bases, in that order; junction bases with no gene match: 5. The CDR3 loop is CASSIWDRGREAFF. CDR3 sequence (DNA): TGTGCCAGCAGCATTTGGGACAGGGGGCGTGAAGCTTTCTTT.

The V and J genes are TRBV4-1 and TRBJ2-7; 7 nucleotides agree with TRBD2. Germline values: CDR1 MGHRA, CDR2 YSYEKL. J gave up 0 bases and V 3 bases, and 5 bases lay outside the gene matches. The length of the CDR3 is 15 residues. In DNA form, the CDR3 reads TGCGCCAGCAGCCACCTAGCGGATAGCTCCTACGAGCAGTACTTC. Translated, it gives CASSHLADSSYEQYF.

This rearrangement joins TRBV19 to TRBJ1-5; possibly TRBD1 for D (5 bases). The CDR3 loop spans 13 amino acids. V gave up 5 bases and J gave up 6 bases, with 11 bases separating them. Looked up from germline, CDR1 is LNHDA and CDR2 is SQIVND (reference sequence). This chain's CDR3 is CASSQGRRQPQHF. CDR3 nucleotides: TGTGCCAGTAGTCAGGGACGTCGTCAGCCCCAGCATTTT.

The sample holds one count of this clone. The chain employs TRBV5-1 and TRBJ2-5; no clear D. V shed 6 bases and J shed 3 bases, with 18 bases lying between them. The V gene's germline CDR1 is SGHRS and CDR2 YFSETQ. The CDR3 contains 15 residues. The CDR3 DNA is TGCGCCAGCATGGGTGACCTGCCCCCCAAAGAGACCCAGTACTTC. Translation: CASMGDLPPKETQYF.

This sequence joins TRBV7-3 and TRBJ2-3, with 13 bases fitting TRBD2. CDR3 length: 18 residues. Germline CDR1 is SGHTA and CDR2 is FQGTGA. V was pared by 2 bases and J by 4 bases, with 9 bases of the junction left unmatched. This CDR3 reads CASSLSATSGRIADTQYF. CDR3 bases: TGTGCCAGCAGCTTATCGGCGACTAGCGGGAGGATTGCAGATACGCAGTATTTT.

The J gene is TRBJ2-2, the V gene TRBV6-6; 13 positions match TRBD2. The ends lost 5 bases at V and 0 bases at J; junction bases unmatched: 9. CDR1 MNHNY and CDR2 SVGAGI come from the germline V gene (reference sequence). The CDR3 length is 19 residues. CDR3 sequence reads: CASSPTSGRSPTNTGELFF. CDR3 nucleotides: TGTGCCAGCAGTCCGACTAGCGGGAGGTCACCTACGAACACCGGGGAGCTGTTTTTT.

V usage is TRBV29-1 and J usage is TRBJ1-2, with 9 bases aligning to TRBD1. CDR3 size: 16 residues. Germline loops: CDR1 SQVTM, CDR2 ANQGSEA. V shed 6 bases and J 0 bases; nucleotides not matched to a gene: 11. The CDR3 sequence: CSVPLDRGPTNYGYTF. The CDR3 DNA sequence: TGCAGCGTCCCTTTGGACAGGGGCCCTACTAACTATGGCTACACCTTC.

This clone has just one count. The rearrangement uses TRBV28 and TRBJ1-1; a possible D gene is TRBD1 (6 bases). The CDR3 length is 15 residues. In germline, CDR1 is MDHEN, CDR2 SYDVKM. Trimming took off 3 bases at V and 4 bases at J, with 15 bases between the two ends. As DNA, the CDR3 is TGTGCCAGCAGTTTGGGGGGCACAGGGTCCACTGAAGCTTTCTTT. As protein: CASSLGGTGSTEAFF.

V is TRBV7-2 and J is TRBJ1-1; 10 positions match TRBD1. Germline assignment: CDR1 SGHTA and CDR2 FQGNSA. The CDR3 length is 16 residues. J gave up 1 base and V 6 bases, and 8 bases lay outside the gene matches. Written as DNA, the CDR3 is TGTGCCAGCAGAGACCGGGACAGGGGTGAGAACACTGAAGCTTTCTTT. This sequence encodes CASRDRDRGENTEAFF. The whole variable domain, remainder taken from reference TRBV7-2 and TRBJ1-1, is GAGVSQSPSNKVTEKGKDVELRCDPISGHTALYWYRQSLGQGLEFLIYFQGNSAPDKSGLPSDRFSAERTGGSVSTLTIQRTQQEDSAVYLCASRDRDRGENTEAFFGQGTRLTVV.

This chain joins TRBV19 and TRBJ2-7; perhaps TRBD2 as D (5 bases). This CDR3 is 13 amino acids long. Germline CDR1 is LNHDA and CDR2 is SQIVND (reference sequence). V lost 6 bases and J 3 bases, leaving 12 bases between the germline ends. CDR3 residues: CASSYPSGYEQYF. CDR3 in DNA: TGTGCCAGTAGCTACCCAAGCGGCTACGAGCAGTACTTC.

The sample holds one count of this clone. The J gene is TRBJ2-2, the V gene TRBV19, with TRBD1 matching over 7 bases. From germline, CDR1 is LNHDA and CDR2 SQIVND (reference sequence). There are 15 residues in the CDR3. V trimming: 3 bases; J trimming: 4 bases; junction bases outside the gene matches: 5. The CDR3 region is CASSIYRGVTGELFF. As DNA, the CDR3 is TGTGCCAGTAGTATTTACAGGGGAGTCACCGGGGAGCTGTTTTTT.

The V gene is TRBV12-3 or TRBV12-4, the J gene TRBJ2-7; 11 bases fit TRBD2. The length of the CDR3 is 12 residues. The V segment lost 10 bases and the J segment 6 bases; nucleotides outside the gene matches: 5. In DNA, the CDR3 is TGTGCCATAACTAGCGGGAGCTTCGAGCAGTACTTC. Its protein product is CAITSGSFEQYF.

This chain uses TRBV12-3 or TRBV12-4 with TRBJ2-1; 7 nucleotides align to TRBD2. The CDR3 consists of 11 residues. Germline trimming cut 4 bases from V and 12 bases from J; bases unmatched to any gene: 3. The CDR3 nucleotides are TGTGCCAGCAGTTCCCGACTAGCGCAGTTCTTC. Translation gives CASSSRLAQFF.

The chain joins TRBV30 to TRBJ1-5; no clear D gene. The CDR3 spans 12 residues. Germline V gives CDR1 GTSNPN, CDR2 SVGIG (reference sequence). The V and J ends lost 0 bases and 7 bases respectively, with 7 bases between them. CDR3 sequence: CAWSVEGQPQHF. The CDR3 nucleotides read TGTGCCTGGAGTGTGGAGGGACAGCCCCAGCATTTT.

The gene calls are TRBV28 and TRBJ1-2; TRBD1 aligns across 7 bases. The CDR3 loop spans 15 amino acids. V shed 7 bases and J 8 bases; nucleotides not matched to a gene: 16. The germline CDR1 and CDR2 sequences are MDHEN and SYDVKM. CDR3: CASTTGSTGFIGYTF. CDR3 DNA sequence: TGTGCCAGCACCACGGGATCGACAGGGTTTATAGGCTACACCTTC.

The chain links TRBV6-5 to TRBJ1-5, with 7 nucleotides matching TRBD1. Trimming took 6 bases from V and 3 from J; bases not matched to a gene: 8. Germline CDR1 and CDR2: MNHEY and SVGAGI. The CDR3 has 15 residues. The CDR3 reads CASSLTGALNQPQHF. The CDR3, as DNA: TGTGCCAGCAGCCTCACAGGGGCACTCAATCAGCCCCAGCATTTT.

This chain connects TRBV12-3 or TRBV12-4 to TRBJ2-7; maybe TRBD1 (5 bases). V lost 5 bases and J 2 bases, leaving 10 bases between the germline ends. The CDR3 runs 13 residues. Written as DNA, the CDR3 is TGTGCCAGCAGTCTAGACAGAACCTACGAGCAGTACTTC. Protein product: CASSLDRTYEQYF.

As regards this clone: An end of the junction does not agree with germline; a read error may underlie this. The V gene is TRBV6-1, the J gene TRBJ1-4; TRBD1 is a possible D gene (5 bases). CDR1 is MNHNS, CDR2 SASEGT, per germline. The CDR3 is 16 residues long. The CDR3 sequence is CVSSATSGPANEKLFF. The DNA for the CDR3 is TGTGTCAGCAGTGCGACCTCGGGGCCAGCTAATGAAAAACTGTTTTTT.

The rearrangement uses TRBV5-4 and TRBJ2-2; D may correspond to TRBD1 or TRBD2 (5 bases each). Trimming took 1 base from V and 4 from J, leaving 11 bases between them. The CDR3 extends over 15 amino acids. Germline V gene data show CDR1 as SGHNT and CDR2 as YYREEE (reference sequence). CDR3 DNA: TGTGCCAGCAGCTTGCCCGAGGGGTCCACCGGGGAGCTGTTTTTT. Encoded protein: CASSLPEGSTGELFF.

This clone was seen a few times. V is TRBV7-9 and J is TRBJ2-7; weak D call: TRBD2 (6 bases). The CDR3 contains 14 residues. Germline loops: CDR1 SEHNR, CDR2 FQNEAQ (reference sequence). V lost 6 bases, J lost 6 bases, and 18 bases lay in between. The CDR3 here is CASSLARHVSEQYF. The DNA of the CDR3 is TGTGCCAGCAGTCTAGCGCGGCACGTCTCCGAGCAGTACTTC.

This clone was observed a few times. The chain couples TRBV5-1 to TRBJ2-7, with 7 bases lining up with TRBD1. The CDR3 is made up of 15 amino acids. The germline V gene has CDR1 SGHRS and CDR2 YFSETQ. The trim removed 5 bases at V and 2 bases at J, leaving 10 bases unmatched. CDR3: CASSRQGLVPYEQYF. The CDR3 nucleotides are TGCGCCAGCAGTCGACAGGGATTAGTTCCCTACGAGCAGTACTTC.